The 19 T cell receptor beta chains listed next were all sequenced from one sample in a study of regulatory T cells in long-lasting Graves disease. Library construction for TCR beta used iRepertoire HTBI primers and Arm-PCR of CDR3 regions. TCRdb itself ran the multiplex PCR reads through MiXCR, one entry per CDR3 protein. The sample consists of more than 300,000 distinct CDR3 sequences, 12% of them appearing once. Time point defined: newly diagnosed GD, antithyroid drugs for less than 3 months. Researchers made the TCR library from RNA that was extracted from PBMCs. The sample also formed part of further work on T cells in Graves' hyperthyroidism and ophthalmopathy.

The sequencing here drew on peripheral blood mononuclear cells (PBMCs), taken at new diagnosis, from a patient treated with antithyroid drugs. All receptors derive from a woman younger than 35 with Graves disease.

The sample holds many counts of this clonotype. The genes are TRBV30 and TRBJ2-7; D call uncertain. V was clipped by 0 bases and J by 2 bases, with 5 bases between them. There are 12 residues in the CDR3. Germline assignment: CDR1 GTSNPN and CDR2 SVGIG (reference sequence). CDR3 sequence: CAWSVGPYEQYF. The CDR3 coding sequence is TGTGCCTGGAGTGTAGGACCCTACGAGCAGTACTTC. The full variable domain, with the rest looked up from reference TRBV30 and TRBJ2-7, is SQTIHQWPATLVQPVGSPLSLECTVEGTSNPNLYWYRQAAGRGLQLLFYSVGIGQISSEVPQNLSASRPQDRQFILSSKKLLLSDSGFYLCAWSVGPYEQYFGPGTRLTVT.

This clonotype was detected many times. The J gene is TRBJ2-3, the V gene TRBV12-3 or TRBV12-4, with a possible D match to TRBD2 (6 bases). V lost 8 bases to trimming and J lost 2 bases, with 14 bases between them. This CDR3 comprises 14 residues. CDR3 DNA sequence: TGTGCCAGCGGACTCCTAGCGTCCACAGATACGCAGTATTTT. Translating it yields CASGLLASTDTQYF.

This clonotype has just a few counts. The V call is TRBV12-3 or TRBV12-4, the J call TRBJ2-5; D possibly corresponds to TRBD1 (6 bases). CDR3 length: 16 amino acids. V was pared by 8 bases and J by 9 bases, with 28 bases between. CDR3 coding DNA: TGTGCCAGCGTCCTAGGGAAGGCCCCAGGCAAGGGGGCCCAGTACTTC. The encoded protein is CASVLGKAPGKGAQYF.

In its sample, this clonotype was seen many times. V is TRBV20-1 and J is TRBJ2-3; a weak D match, TRBD1 (5 bases). The germline gives CDR1 DFQATT, CDR2 SNEGSKA (reference sequence). Trimming removed 4 bases at V and 4 bases at J, with 18 bases between. CDR3 length: 15 amino acids. Written as DNA, the CDR3 is TGCAGTGCTAAGGACGGGCAGGGTAAAGCAGATACGCAGTATTTT. This translates into CSAKDGQGKADTQYF.

At least ten counts were recorded for this clonotype. The rearrangement joins TRBV13 to TRBJ1-2, with TRBD1 matching 7 bases. The CDR3 contains 13 residues. The V segment lost 8 bases and the J segment 8 bases; nucleotides outside the gene matches: 11. Germline V gene data show CDR1 as PRHDT and CDR2 as FYEKMQ (reference sequence). The CDR3: CASRYRGVGGYTF. The CDR3 bases are TGTGCCAGCCGGTACAGGGGCGTAGGCGGCTACACCTTC.

There are a few counts of this clonotype. This rearrangement joins TRBV19 to TRBJ1-5; D unclear. Germline V gene lookup returns CDR1 LNHDA and CDR2 SQIVND (reference sequence). Trimming pared 5 bases from V and 3 bases from J, leaving 17 bases between. The CDR3 contains 16 residues. As DNA, the CDR3 is TGTGCCAGTAGTCCGGTCGGGAAGATTAACAATCAGCCCCAGCATTTT. Amino acids: CASSPVGKINNQPQHF.

Ten or more counts support this clonotype. The rearrangement uses TRBV4-1 and TRBJ1-1; possibly TRBD1 for D (6 bases). CDR1 MGHRA and CDR2 YSYEKL come from the germline V gene. Trimming pared 4 bases from V and 5 bases from J, leaving 20 bases between. The CDR3 length is 16 residues. CDR3 nucleotides: TGCGCCAGCAGCCGTCCAGTGGGGGGCTCGGGAACTGAAGCTTTCTTT. This encodes CASSRPVGGSGTEAFF.

In its sample, this clonotype was seen many times. The chain uses TRBV3-1 and TRBJ2-2; TRBD2 matches at 10 bases. The germline V gene encodes CDR1 LGHDT and CDR2 YNNKEL (reference sequence). V trimming: 7 bases; J trimming: 6 bases; junction bases outside the gene matches: 5. The CDR3 has 14 residues. The CDR3 here is CASTLTSGSGELFF. The DNA of the CDR3 is TGTGCCAGCACCCTGACTAGCGGGTCCGGGGAGCTGTTTTTT.

This clonotype was found many times. V is TRBV20-1 and J is TRBJ2-2; 8 positions match TRBD1. The J segment lost 2 bases and the V segment lost 4 bases, leaving 6 bases of the junction unmatched. The CDR3 is 15 residues long. Germline CDR1 is DFQATT and CDR2 is SNEGSKA (reference sequence). The CDR3 DNA is TGCAGTGCTAAGGCCGGGACAGGAAACACCGGGGAGCTGTTTTTT. This translates into CSAKAGTGNTGELFF.

This clonotype was found many times. The V gene is TRBV2, the J gene TRBJ1-4; unclear D gene. Germline-derived CDR1 and CDR2 are SNHLY and FYNNEI. Between the trimmed V and J ends, which lost 7 bases and 5 bases, there was a span of 11 bases. This CDR3 spans 13 amino acids. The DNA of the CDR3 is TGTGCCAGCACGGAGCAAATGAATGAAAAACTGTTTTTT. Translated: CASTEQMNEKLFF.

V usage is TRBV4-3 and J usage is TRBJ2-2, with D uncertain. The CDR3 length is 15 residues. V was shortened by 0 bases and J by 3 bases, with 8 bases between the two germline ends. Germline values: CDR1 LGHNA, CDR2 YSLEER. DNA of the CDR3: TGCGCCAGCAGCCAAGATCTATGGTACACCGGGGAGCTGTTTTTT. It codes for CASSQDLWYTGELFF.

This clonotype was seen at least ten times. The rearrangement joins TRBV20-1 to TRBJ1-1; no clear D gene. CDR1 and CDR2 from the germline V gene are DFQATT and SNEGSKA (reference sequence). This CDR3 comprises 12 residues. Between the trimmed V and J ends, which lost 0 bases and 5 bases, there was a span of 7 bases. The CDR3, as DNA: TGCAGTGCTAGAGATGTAGGGACTGAAGCTTTCTTT. Translating gives CSARDVGTEAFF.

This clonotype was recorded a few times. The chain recombines TRBV7-2 with TRBJ1-2, with D possibly being TRBD1 (6 bases). Germline V gene sequence: CDR1 SGHTA, CDR2 FQGNSA. This CDR3 has 15 residues. The V gene lost 2 bases and the J gene lost 4 bases, with 14 bases spanning the gap. The CDR3 coding sequence is TGTGCCAGCAGCTTAATGCCGGACAGCTCCTATGGCTACACCTTC. Translated, it gives CASSLMPDSSYGYTF.

This clonotype was seen once. This may be a read error: a much more frequent sequence differs by one nucleotide. The rearrangement joins TRBV19 to TRBJ2-1, with 8 bases fitting TRBD1. Germline CDR1 is LNHDA and CDR2 is SQIVND (reference sequence). The CDR3 is 17 residues long. CDR3 bases: TGTGCCAGTAGTACCGGGGCAGGGGGCCGATCCTACAAAGAGCAGTTCTTC. Translated, it gives CASSTGAGGRSYKEQFF.

This clonotype was seen only a few times. V is TRBV12-3 or TRBV12-4 and J is TRBJ2-2, with TRBD2 as a possible D gene (7 bases). V was clipped by 2 bases and J by 6 bases, with 19 bases between them. This CDR3 is 17 amino acids long. In DNA form, the CDR3 reads TGTGCCAGCAGTTTACAGTTCGGCGGGGGCGCAGCCGGGGAGCTGTTTTTT. Translated: CASSLQFGGGAAGELFF.

This clonotype came up many times. J is TRBJ1-4 and V is TRBV4-3; TRBD1 is a possible D gene (6 bases). CDR1 is LGHNA and CDR2 is YSLEER in the germline V gene. Trimming cost V 0 bases and J 3 bases, with 14 bases left between them. There are 17 residues in the CDR3. The chain's CDR3 is CASSQDVADRANEKLFF. CDR3 bases: TGCGCCAGCAGCCAAGATGTTGCGGACAGAGCTAATGAAAAACTGTTTTTT.

This clonotype was counted ten times or more. The chain employs TRBV6-1 and TRBJ1-2; the D gene is possibly TRBD1 (5 bases). The CDR3 is 15 amino acids. In germline, CDR1 is MNHNS, CDR2 SASEGT. Trimming removed 7 bases from V and 0 bases from J, with 15 bases in between. CDR3 residues: CASIRDSGTNYGYTF. The DNA for the CDR3 is TGTGCCAGCATCCGTGACAGCGGTACTAACTATGGCTACACCTTC.

This clonotype was picked up a small number of times. This chain links TRBV3-1 with TRBJ2-3, with 13 bases lining up with TRBD2. This CDR3 is built from 15 residues. Germline V gene lookup returns CDR1 LGHDT and CDR2 YNNKEL (reference sequence). V trimming: 5 bases; J trimming: 1 base; junction bases outside the gene matches: 0. CDR3: CASSTSGRGTDTQYF. The DNA for the CDR3 is TGTGCCAGCAGCACTAGCGGGAGGGGCACAGATACGCAGTATTTT.

The chain employs TRBV12-5 and TRBJ2-1; maybe TRBD2 (5 bases). The germline V gene has CDR1 LGHNT and CDR2 FRNRAP. Trimming stripped 0 bases from V and 6 bases from J, with 6 bases between. CDR3 length: 13 amino acids. Written as DNA, the CDR3 is TGTGCTAGTGGTTTGGTACGGGGCAATGAGCAGTTCTTC. This codes for CASGLVRGNEQFF. Full variable domain (remainder filled in from reference TRBV12-5 and TRBJ2-1): DARVTQTPRHKVTEMGQEVTMRCQPILGHNTVFWYRQTMMQGLELLAYFRNRAPLDDSGMPKDRFSAEMPDATLATLKIQPSEPRDSAVYFCASGLVRGNEQFFGPGTRLTVL.